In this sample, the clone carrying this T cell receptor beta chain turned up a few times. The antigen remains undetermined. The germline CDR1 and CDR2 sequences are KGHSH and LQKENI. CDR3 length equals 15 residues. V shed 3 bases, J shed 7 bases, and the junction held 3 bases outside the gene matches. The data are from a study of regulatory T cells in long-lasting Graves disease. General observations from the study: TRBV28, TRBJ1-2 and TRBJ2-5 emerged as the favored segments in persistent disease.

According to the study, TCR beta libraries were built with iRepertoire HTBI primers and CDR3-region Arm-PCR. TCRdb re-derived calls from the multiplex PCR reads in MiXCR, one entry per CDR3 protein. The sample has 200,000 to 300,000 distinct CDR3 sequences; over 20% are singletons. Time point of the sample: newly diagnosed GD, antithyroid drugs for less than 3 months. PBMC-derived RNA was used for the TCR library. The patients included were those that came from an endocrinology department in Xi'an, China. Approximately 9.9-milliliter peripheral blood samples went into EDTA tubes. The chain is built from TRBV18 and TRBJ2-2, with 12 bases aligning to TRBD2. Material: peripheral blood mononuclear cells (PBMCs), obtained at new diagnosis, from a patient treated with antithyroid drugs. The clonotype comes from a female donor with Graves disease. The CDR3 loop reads CASSPTSGGIGELFF. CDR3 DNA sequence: TGTGCCAGCTCACCGACTAGCGGGGGAATCGGGGAGCTGTTTTTT.